The rows below give T cell receptor beta chains drawn from one sample of a study of cytomegalovirus exposure and HLA in healthy donors. Sequencing used immunoSEQ multiplex PCR; TCRdb keeps in-frame clones, though not all of them. The repertoire holds about 160,000 clones, with roughly 85% as singletons. Sequenced: PBMCs. These receptors all come from a man aged 40-50 years in good health and CMV-seronegative. Both conserved end residues are part of each CDR3. The D gene is left open where the match is weak. Where a row states a size, it is once, few, many or the class of an expanded clone; other rows omit it.

clone_size: few
v_call: TRBV27
j_call: TRBJ2-1
d_call: TRBD2
cdr3_nt: TGTGCCAGCAGTCATGAAGCGGGAGCTATGGACAATGAGCAGTTCTTC
cdr3_aa: CASSHEAGAMDNEQFF

clone_size: NA
v_call: TRBV5-1
j_call: TRBJ1-1
d_call: NA
cdr3_nt: TGCGCCAGCAGCGGAACAGGGTTTGCATCGGACACTGAAGCTTTCTTT
cdr3_aa: CASSGTGFASDTEAFF

clone_size: NA
v_call: TRBV2
j_call: TRBJ2-5
d_call: NA
cdr3_nt: TGTGCCAGCAGAGCCGGGAGTAGAGAGACCCAGTACTTC
cdr3_aa: CASRAGSRETQYF

clone_size: once
v_call: TRBV27
j_call: TRBJ1-6
d_call: TRBD1
cdr3_nt: TGTGCCAGCTCACGGGACAGTCAGCCGCTTAATTCACCCCTCCACTTT
cdr3_aa: CASSRDSQPLNSPLHF

clone_size: NA
v_call: TRBV6-5
j_call: TRBJ1-2
d_call: NA
cdr3_nt: TGTGCCAGCAGTTACCCGGAGGGGGGGAGGTATGGCTACACCTTC
cdr3_aa: CASSYPEGGRYGYTF

clone_size: NA
v_call: TRBV7-9
j_call: TRBJ2-1
d_call: TRBD2
cdr3_nt: TGTGCCAGCAGCTTAGCGTCGGTGATAGCGGGACGTCACAATGAGCAGTTCTTC
cdr3_aa: CASSLASVIAGRHNEQFF

clone_size: NA
v_call: TRBV7-9
j_call: TRBJ2-1
d_call: NA
cdr3_nt: TGTGCCAGCAGCGCGAACCTCGCCTACAATGAGCAGTTCTTC
cdr3_aa: CASSANLAYNEQFF

clone_size: once
v_call: TRBV19
j_call: TRBJ2-7
d_call: TRBD1
cdr3_nt: TGTGCCAGTAGTTTGTATCCCGGGGACAGTACCTACGAGCAGTACTTC
cdr3_aa: CASSLYPGDSTYEQYF

clone_size: once
v_call: TRBV2
j_call: TRBJ1-2
d_call: NA
cdr3_nt: TGTGCCAGCGCCGAAGACAGTTCCCTGCTGTATGGCTACACCTTC
cdr3_aa: CASAEDSSLLYGYTF

clone_size: NA
v_call: TRBV7-2
j_call: TRBJ2-7
d_call: TRBD1
cdr3_nt: TGTGCCAGCAGCCGGGGACAGGCTCCCTACGAGCAGTACTTC
cdr3_aa: CASSRGQAPYEQYF

clone_size: NA
v_call: TRBV7-2
j_call: TRBJ2-7
d_call: NA
cdr3_nt: TGTGCCAGCAGCCGCCTAGCGTCAGGAGATGGGCAGTACTTC
cdr3_aa: CASSRLASGDGQYF